The rows below give T cell receptor beta chains drawn from one sample of a study of cytomegalovirus exposure and HLA in healthy donors. Method: immunoSEQ multiplex PCR; TCRdb's copy keeps in-frame clones and lacks some. The sample holds 90,000 to 100,000 clones, approximately 77% seen once. Sequenced sample: PBMCs. The receptors here all came from a woman between 40 and 50 years old in good health and CMV-seronegative. The CDR3 runs from the conserved cysteine through the conserved F or W. A D gene is named only where the DNA matches it firmly. Clone size is shown for a subset of rows, as once, few, many or a class of expanded clone.

TRBJ1-1,13,.,TRBV7-7,few,CASSARPNTEAFF,TGTGCCAGCAGCGCGCGCCCGAACACTGAAGCTTTCTTT
TRBJ2-7,14,.,TRBV19,.,CASSIGSGSYEQYF,TGTGCCAGTAGTATCGGCAGCGGCTCCTACGAGCAGTACTTC
TRBJ1-1,20,.,TRBV21-1,.,CASNKKLQAKTGQNDTEAFF,TGTGCCAGCAACAAAAAGTTACAAGCCAAGACAGGGCAGAACGACACTGAAGCTTTCTTT
TRBJ1-3,14,.,TRBV6-5,.,CASRDTYSGNTIYF,TGTGCCAGCAGGGACACGTACTCTGGAAACACCATATATTTT
TRBJ2-2,15,TRBD2,TRBV30,.,CAWDFGGGNTGELFF,TGTGCCTGGGATTTTGGGGGGGGAAACACCGGGGAGCTGTTTTTT
TRBJ1-2,14,TRBD1,TRBV6-1,.,CASSELGQAAPCTF,TGTGCCAGCAGTGAACTAGGACAGGCCGCCCCCTGCACCTTC
TRBJ2-7,13,TRBD1,TRBV7-2,.,CASSRDRGYEQYF,TGTGCCAGCAGCCGGGACAGGGGCTACGAGCAGTACTTC
TRBJ1-1,12,.,TRBV30,.,CAGGHSNTEAFF,TGTGCCGGGGGACACTCGAACACTGAAGCTTTCTTT
TRBJ2-5,11,.,TRBV6-5,.,CASSQQETQYF,TGTGCCAGCAGTCAGCAAGAGACCCAGTACTTC
TRBJ1-2,12,.,TRBV2,.,CASSDGSIGYTF,TGTGCCAGCAGCGACGGGTCAATTGGCTACACCTTC
TRBJ2-1,16,TRBD2,TRBV5-1,.,CASSPGLAGIHNEQFF,TGCGCCAGCAGCCCTGGACTAGCGGGGATTCACAATGAGCAGTTCTTC